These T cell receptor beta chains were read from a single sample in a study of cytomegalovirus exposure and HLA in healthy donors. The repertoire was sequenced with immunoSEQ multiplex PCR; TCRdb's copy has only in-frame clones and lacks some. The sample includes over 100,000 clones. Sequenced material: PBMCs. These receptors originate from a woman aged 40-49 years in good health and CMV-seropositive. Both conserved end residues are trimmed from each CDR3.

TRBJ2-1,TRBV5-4,ASSSRASAYNEQF
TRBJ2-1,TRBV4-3,ASSQDREGPLYEQF
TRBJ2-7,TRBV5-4,ASSLEAGPKHEQY
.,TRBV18,ASSPRGTGGHEQY
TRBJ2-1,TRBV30,AWYLASNNEQF
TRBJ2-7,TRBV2,ASSALRGTSGIYEQY
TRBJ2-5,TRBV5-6,ASSLWSQGADQY
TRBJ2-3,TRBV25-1,ASSEYGSRDTRTDTQY
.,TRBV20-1,SLSGNYEQY
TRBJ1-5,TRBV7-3,ASSLIWTGHQPQH
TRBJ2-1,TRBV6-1,ASSEARRLGSEQF
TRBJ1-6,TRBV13,ASSGPNNRGRGSPLH
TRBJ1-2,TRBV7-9,ASSRAGSRVYGYT
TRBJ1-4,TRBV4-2,ASSQGVDTANEKLF
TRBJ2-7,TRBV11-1,ASSLGGEAFYEQY
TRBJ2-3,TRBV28,ASSPLFPADTQY
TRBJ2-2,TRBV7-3,ASSLLSGRVSTGELF
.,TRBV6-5,ASSLSDGGDTQH
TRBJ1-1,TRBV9,ASSVRPDRNTEAF
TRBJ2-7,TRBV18,ASSPLTGSTYEQY
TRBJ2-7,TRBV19,ASSGGLAGGLQY
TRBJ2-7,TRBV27,ASSLGRGYYEQY
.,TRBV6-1,ASSGQGYEQY
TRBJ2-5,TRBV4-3,ASSHGTRTETQY
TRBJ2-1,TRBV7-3,ASGEGVYNEQF